This T cell receptor (beta chain) was captured in a study of T cells in Graves' hyperthyroidism and ophthalmopathy. TCR beta CDR3 regions were amplified from RNA transcripts. With the HTBI primer set, the TCR CDR3 went through a first round of RT-PCR. A single record per CDR3 protein comes from TCRdb applying MiXCR to the multiplex PCR reads. The top ten clones hold approximately 60% of a sample with 310,000 or so distinct CDR3 sequences, 15% to 20% of them seen once. The receptor's source is a woman in her sixties with Graves' ophthalmopathy. Sequencing was done on a sample of blood.

CDR3 loop: CASSIRRTRFTGELFF. The CDR3 DNA reads TGTGCCAGTAGTATCCGCAGGACGAGATTTACCGGGGAGCTGTTTTTT. The chain couples TRBV19 to TRBJ2-2, with D uncertain. There are 16 residues in the CDR3. The germline CDR1 and CDR2 sequences are LNHDA and SQIVND (reference sequence). The V gene lost 3 bases and the J gene lost 5 bases, with 16 bases spanning the gap.